The entry below describes one T cell receptor (beta chain). Its antigen remains unknown. This entry belongs to a study of CD8 T cells in ankylosing spondylitis. Germline assignment: CDR1 MNHEY and CDR2 SVGAGI. The CDR3 runs 13 residues. The V gene lost 0 bases and the J gene lost 6 bases, with 9 bases spanning the gap. TCRdb reprocessed the 5' RACE reads with MiXCR, giving one entry per CDR3 protein. The repertoire includes under 950,000 distinct CDR3 sequences, under 20% of them detected once, and around 20% sits in the top ten. Study-wide results and caveats: Prior work had noted some motif variants in reactive arthritis blood and synovial fluid. One TCR beta motif, made up of roughly eight highly homologous variants, appeared characteristic of ankylosing spondylitis blood.

The clonotype comes from a male donor with ankylosing spondylitis. The J gene is TRBJ2-7, the V gene TRBV6-5, with D unresolved. Sequenced material: blood, either unsorted or a sorted T cell fraction (not recorded which). The CDR3 sequence is CASSYSKAGEQYF. The CDR3 coding sequence is TGTGCCAGCAGTTACTCGAAAGCCGGCGAGCAGTACTTC.